These 29 T cell receptor beta chains originate from one sample sequenced in a study of shared clonotypes between healthy human individuals. Here immunoSEQ multiplex PCR was the method, and the copy in TCRdb shows in-frame clones only, minus some. The sample yields millions of clones, approximately 94% seen once. Material for sequencing was naive CD4+ T cells sorted from blood. Subset meaning: CD45RA+ positively selected. These receptors were collected from a man between 18 and 35 years old in good health.

This chain connects TRBV7-9 to TRBJ2-3; a possible D gene is TRBD2 (6 bases). The CDR3 has 17 amino acids. Per germline, CDR1 SEHNR and CDR2 FQNEAQ (reference sequence). Between the trimmed V and J ends, which lost 3 bases and 2 bases, there was a span of 18 bases. The CDR3 loop is CASSFAGSKQFTDTQYF. CDR3 coding DNA: TGTGCCAGCAGCTTCGCGGGATCCAAACAATTCACAGATACGCAGTATTTT.

The chain combines TRBV11-2 with TRBJ1-1; 7 bases are a match to TRBD1. With V trimmed by 5 bases and J by 8 bases, 8 bases remained unmatched. This CDR3 is built from 13 residues. Germline V lookup: CDR1 SGHAT, CDR2 FQNNGV. CDR3 amino acids: CASSKETGWEAFF. The CDR3 region has the DNA TGTGCCAGCAGCAAGGAGACAGGGTGGGAAGCTTTCTTT.

The gene calls are TRBV7-2 and TRBJ1-2, with 8 bases identical to TRBD1. This CDR3 is built from 15 residues. Unmatched junction bases numbered 9, after V lost 1 base and J lost 8 bases. Germline V CDR1 and CDR2: SGHTA, FQGNSA. This chain's CDR3 is CASSLVGRGREGYTF. The DNA for the CDR3 is TGTGCCAGCAGCTTAGTTGGCAGGGGGCGTGAGGGCTACACCTTC.

The chain is built from TRBV2 and TRBJ2-6; D remains ambiguous. The CDR3 is 14 residues long. Germline V CDR1 and CDR2: SNHLY, FYNNEI. V shed 4 bases and J shed 1 base, with 5 bases lying between them. CDR3 coding DNA: TGTGCCAGCAGTGTTGGGTCTGGGGCCAACGTCCTGACTTTC. Its translation is CASSVGSGANVLTF.

As concerns this clone: The same CDR3 can be traced to other DNA sequences in this sample. The chain recombines TRBV6-5 with TRBJ1-1; unclear D gene. CDR1 MNHEY and CDR2 SVGAGI come from the germline V gene. This CDR3 has 11 amino acids. V gave up 1 base and J gave up 8 bases, with 5 bases separating them. The CDR3 region is CASSYLGEAFF. The CDR3, as DNA: TGTGCCAGCAGTTACTTGGGGGAAGCTTTCTTT.

This clone occurred a few times. CDR3 nucleotides: TGTGCCTGGAGTGAGGACAGGGGTCAGCCCCAGCATTTT. This translates into CAWSEDRGQPQHF. The gene calls are TRBV30 and TRBJ1-5; 9 bases are shared with TRBD1. This CDR3 comprises 13 residues. V trimming: 1 base; J trimming: 6 bases; junction bases outside the gene matches: 1. The V gene's germline CDR1 is GTSNPN and CDR2 SVGIG (reference sequence).

The chain joins TRBV5-1 to TRBJ2-5; 10 positions agree with TRBD2. V dropped 3 bases and J dropped 5; count of bases not matched to a gene: 7. This CDR3 has 15 amino acids. Germline CDR1 and CDR2: SGHRS and YFSETQ. This CDR3 reads CASSYQAGGRETQYF. CDR3 nucleotides: TGCGCCAGCAGCTATCAAGCGGGAGGGCGGGAGACCCAGTACTTC.

J is TRBJ2-5 and V is TRBV7-9; D perhaps matches TRBD1 (5 bases). Judging by the DNA end, TRBJ2-7 fits better; the J call may be wrong. Per germline, CDR1 SEHNR and CDR2 FQNEAQ (reference sequence). This CDR3 has 14 residues. The CDR3, as DNA: TGTGCCAGCAGCTTACGGACACTCTCCTACGAGCAGTACTTC. This codes for CASSLRTLSYEQYF.

V usage is TRBV21-1 and J usage is TRBJ2-7; no check of the table's D call, TRBD1, against the DNA was made. TRBV21-1 is described as a pseudogene. The CDR3 has 17 residues. This CDR3 reads CASSTSRMGQVLWEQYF. The CDR3 nucleotides are TGTGCCAGCAGCACTTCCCGGATGGGACAGGTGTTATGGGAGCAGTACTTC.

This rearrangement joins TRBV19 to TRBJ2-2; 7 positions match TRBD2. Losses at the gene ends were 10 bases for V and 5 bases for J; bases not matched to a gene: 7. CDR1 and CDR2 (germline): LNHDA, SQIVND (reference sequence). This CDR3 has 13 residues. The CDR3 DNA sequence: TGTGCCACGATGCGGGAGTGGACCGGGGAGCTGTTTTTT. It translates to CATMREWTGELFF. Based on the CDR3 plus reference TRBV19 and TRBJ2-2, the full variable domain is DGGITQSPKYLFRKEGQNVTLSCEQNLNHDAMYWYRQDPGQGLRLIYYSQIVNDFQKGDIAEGYSVSREKKESFPLTVTSAQKNPTAFYLCATMREWTGELFFGEGSRLTVL.

This chain links TRBV7-9 with TRBJ2-7, with 7 bases lining up with TRBD1. Germline V gene data show CDR1 as SEHNR and CDR2 as FQNEAQ (reference sequence). V lost 1 base to trimming and J lost 6 bases; unmatched junction nucleotides: 6. The CDR3 is 14 amino acids. CDR3: CASSLGGRGFEQYF. The CDR3 DNA follows: TGTGCCAGCAGCTTAGGGGGCAGGGGGTTCGAGCAGTACTTC.

The rearrangement links TRBV27 to TRBJ1-2; a weak D match, TRBD1 (5 bases). CDR1 is MNHEY, CDR2 SMNVEV, per germline (reference sequence). V dropped 5 bases and J dropped 2 bases, with 12 bases sitting between them. The CDR3 has 14 residues. The CDR3 bases are TGTGCCAGCAGTCAACTCGGGGGAAACTATGGCTACACCTTC. It encodes CASSQLGGNYGYTF.

CDR3 residues: CASTSGDHNQPQHF. CDR3 sequence (DNA): TGTGCCAGCACCTCAGGGGATCACAATCAGCCCCAGCATTTT. J is TRBJ1-5 and V is TRBV6-6; a weak D match, TRBD1 (6 bases). The V and J ends lost 7 bases and 3 bases respectively, with 13 bases between them. CDR1 is MNHNY and CDR2 is SVGAGI in the germline V gene (reference sequence). This CDR3 is 14 amino acids long.

Concerning this clone: This sample includes further DNA sequences coding for the same CDR3. The chain couples TRBV5-4 to TRBJ2-6, with TRBD1 as a possible D gene (5 bases). V was shortened by 3 bases and J by 3 bases, with 10 bases between the two germline ends. CDR1 is SGHNT, CDR2 YYREEE, per germline (reference sequence). CDR3 length: 15 amino acids. The CDR3 here is CASSSTGSGANVLTF. DNA for the CDR3: TGTGCCAGCAGCTCTACAGGTAGTGGGGCCAACGTCCTGACTTTC. Variable domain in full (rest from reference TRBV5-4 and TRBJ2-6): ETGVTQSPTHLIKTRGQQVTLRCSSQSGHNTVSWYQQALGQGPQFIFQYYREEENGRGNFPPRFSGLQFPNYSSELNVNALELDDSALYLCASSSTGSGANVLTFGAGSRLTVL.

The chain has TRBV19 and TRBJ2-1; 9 nucleotides agree with TRBD2. Germline CDR1 is LNHDA and CDR2 is SQIVND (reference sequence). This CDR3 has 15 amino acids. Trimming removed 3 bases from V and 8 bases from J; junction bases left unmatched: 8. The CDR3 loop is CASSMRSGRTDEQFF. The DNA for the CDR3 is TGTGCCAGTAGTATGAGAAGCGGGAGGACCGATGAGCAGTTCTTC.

V gene TRBV5-1 combines with J gene TRBJ2-1, with TRBD2 matching 8 bases. Losses at the gene ends were 0 bases for V and 5 bases for J; bases not matched to a gene: 7. Per germline, CDR1 SGHRS and CDR2 YFSETQ. The CDR3 extends over 16 amino acids. As DNA, the CDR3 is TGCGCCAGCAGCTTGGCCCGGGGGGGTAACCACAATGAGCAGTTCTTC. Its translation: CASSLARGGNHNEQFF.

The chain carries TRBV29-1 and TRBJ2-1; 7 nucleotides agree with TRBD1. CDR3 length equals 15 residues. V trimming: 1 base; J trimming: 4 bases; junction bases outside the gene matches: 7. Germline V gene sequence: CDR1 SQVTM, CDR2 ANQGSEA. CDR3 bases: TGCAGCGTTGAAGCGGGACAGTTCTTGTACAATGAGCAGTTCTTC. It codes for CSVEAGQFLYNEQFF.

The V and J genes are TRBV15 and TRBJ1-2; D gene uncertain. The germline V gene encodes CDR1 LNHNV and CDR2 YYDKDF (reference sequence). Trimming shortened V by 0 bases and J by 9 bases, and 20 bases separated the two germline ends. This CDR3 spans 16 amino acids. CDR3 bases: TGTGCCACCAGCAGAGATGCGGGGTCCCTCCCTAGTAGCTACACCTTC. Its translation is CATSRDAGSLPSSYTF.

The CDR3: CASSLDSPNTGELFF. CDR3 sequence (DNA): TGTGCCAGCAGTCTCGATTCCCCGAACACCGGGGAGCTGTTTTTT. The rearrangement uses TRBV5-4 and TRBJ2-2, with D unresolved. V lost 5 bases and J 0 bases, leaving 11 bases between the germline ends. This CDR3 region has 15 residues. Germline V gene data show CDR1 as SGHNT and CDR2 as YYREEE (reference sequence).

V and J are TRBV13 and TRBJ2-7; the D is unclear. CDR1 and CDR2 from the germline V gene are PRHDT and FYEKMQ (reference sequence). Deletions cut 3 bases from V and 3 bases from J, with 12 bases between. This CDR3 contains 14 residues. The CDR3 bases are TGTGCCAGCAGCTTTGTCCCGTCGGGCTACGAGCAGTACTTC. Translating it yields CASSFVPSGYEQYF.

This rearrangement joins TRBV27 to TRBJ2-1; TRBD2 matches 15 bases. The CDR3 consists of 18 residues. Trimming cost V 1 base and J 5 bases; bases outside gene matches: 6. CDR1 is MNHEY, CDR2 SMNVEV, per germline (reference sequence). The CDR3 is CASSLYGLAGGSNNEQFF. DNA of the CDR3: TGTGCCAGCAGTTTATATGGACTAGCGGGGGGGTCTAACAATGAGCAGTTCTTC.

The chain has TRBV10-3 and TRBJ2-7; D gene unclear. Germline V gene sequence: CDR1 ENHRY, CDR2 SYGVKD. This CDR3 spans 15 amino acids. Trimming took off 3 bases at V and 2 bases at J, with 14 bases between the two ends. The CDR3 DNA sequence: TGTGCCATCAGTGAATTTTTGGCTTCAACCTACGAGCAGTACTTC. Its translation is CAISEFLASTYEQYF.

The chain uses TRBV7-2 and TRBJ2-7, with a tentative D call TRBD1 (5 bases). This CDR3 has 15 amino acids. Looked up from germline, CDR1 is SGHTA and CDR2 is FQGNSA. Trimming took off 2 bases at V and 2 bases at J, with 13 bases between the two ends. The CDR3 reads CASSLNLAGTYEQYF. The CDR3 DNA is TGTGCCAGCAGCTTAAACTTGGCAGGGACCTACGAGCAGTACTTC.

This chain uses TRBV19 with TRBJ1-5; D is uncertain. Germline V CDR1 and CDR2: LNHDA, SQIVND (reference sequence). V gave up 3 bases and J gave up 3 bases, with 9 bases separating them. The CDR3 has 14 amino acids. CDR3 sequence reads: CASSMGGDNQPQHF. The CDR3 coding sequence is TGTGCCAGTAGTATGGGCGGGGACAATCAGCCCCAGCATTTT.

To note about this clone: Different DNA sequences within this sample yield the same CDR3. The rearrangement joins TRBV30 to TRBJ2-7; 11 nucleotides match TRBD1. The germline CDR1 and CDR2 sequences are GTSNPN and SVGIG (reference sequence). V was clipped by 3 bases and J by 1 base; unmatched bases: 5. This CDR3 has 15 amino acids. The chain's CDR3 is CAWSSGTGGSYEQYF. CDR3 DNA sequence: TGTGCCTGGAGCTCTGGGACAGGGGGATCCTACGAGCAGTACTTC.

The chain employs TRBV27 and TRBJ2-1; D not resolved. The CDR3 consists of 15 residues. Germline V lookup: CDR1 MNHEY, CDR2 SMNVEV (reference sequence). Trimming stripped 3 bases from V and 6 bases from J, with 15 bases between. The chain's CDR3 is CASSFADPESNEQFF. In DNA form, the CDR3 reads TGTGCCAGCAGTTTCGCCGACCCAGAGAGCAATGAGCAGTTCTTC.

J is TRBJ2-3 and V is TRBV5-4; TRBD2 agrees at 7 bases. The V gene's germline CDR1 is SGHNT and CDR2 YYREEE (reference sequence). This CDR3 is built from 14 residues. Trimming took 5 bases from V and 4 from J; bases not matched to a gene: 7. In DNA, the CDR3 is TGTGCCAGCAGATCGGGGGGTTCAGCAGATACGCAGTATTTT. It codes for CASRSGGSADTQYF.

This clone is a singleton in its sample. The rearrangement uses TRBV4-3 and TRBJ2-5; D assignment may be TRBD1 or TRBD2 (5 bases each). V dropped 4 bases and J dropped 4 bases, with 19 bases sitting between them. The CDR3 is 16 amino acids. The germline V gene encodes CDR1 LGHNA and CDR2 YSLEER. CDR3 sequence reads: CASSPTGGGVGETQYF. CDR3 nucleotides: TGCGCCAGCAGCCCTACTGGTGGGGGAGTGGGAGAGACCCAGTACTTC.

The J gene is TRBJ1-2, the V gene TRBV19; 7 nucleotides line up with TRBD1. Per germline, CDR1 LNHDA and CDR2 SQIVND (reference sequence). This CDR3 contains 13 residues. With V trimmed by 9 bases and J by 5 bases, 9 bases remained unmatched. CDR3 in DNA: TGTGCCAGCACCTGGGACAGTGGGTATGGCTACACCTTC. Translating gives CASTWDSGYGYTF.